This entry lists 26 T cell receptor beta chains sequenced from one sample in a study of cytomegalovirus exposure and HLA in healthy donors. The PCR employed 60 Vbeta primers together with 13 Jbeta primers. Generated by immunoSEQ multiplex PCR, the TCRdb table keeps only in-frame clones and is missing some. The sample consists of about 140,000 clones, around 80% of them appearing once. The specimen sequenced was PBMCs. The receptors here all came from a man aged 40-49 years in good health and CMV-seronegative.

As for this clone: One end of the junction is discordant with germline, which a read error may explain. V gene TRBV7-3 combines with J gene TRBJ2-1; 7 nucleotides line up with TRBD2. The CDR3 has 14 residues. Germline assignment: CDR1 SGHTA and CDR2 FQGTGA. This chain's CDR3 is CASSQSGVRNGQFF. The CDR3 bases are TGTGCCAGCAGCCAAAGCGGGGTCAGGAATGGGCAGTTCTTC.

The V and J genes are TRBV7-7 and TRBJ2-3, with 12 bases identical to TRBD2. CDR3 size: 16 residues. Per germline, CDR1 SSHAT and CDR2 FNYEAQ (reference sequence). The junction had 3 bases not matched to a gene; V was cut back by 5 bases and J by 0 bases. The CDR3 nucleotides are TGTGCCAGCAGCAAAGGACTAGCGGGAAGCACAGATACGCAGTATTTT. As protein: CASSKGLAGSTDTQYF.

The chain combines TRBV2 with TRBJ1-2; TRBD1 might be the D (5 bases). The CDR3 covers 13 residues. From germline, CDR1 is SNHLY and CDR2 FYNNEI. The V end lost 8 bases, the J end lost 9 bases, and 19 bases lay between the germline ends. Here the CDR3 reads CASDRDSDGSYTF. CDR3 nucleotide sequence: TGTGCCAGCGACCGGGACTCCGATGGCAGCTACACCTTC.

This rearrangement joins TRBV28 to TRBJ2-2; no definite D call. CDR3 size: 13 residues. Germline loops: CDR1 MDHEN, CDR2 SYDVKM. Trimming removed 4 bases from V and 0 bases from J, with 3 bases in between. The CDR3 region has the DNA TGTGCCAGCAGTTCCTCGAACACCGGGGAGCTGTTTTTT. Protein: CASSSSNTGELFF.

A remark on this clone: At one end, the junction sequence differs from germline, possibly due to a read error. This rearrangement joins TRBV7-2 to TRBJ2-5, with D possibly being TRBD1 (7 bases). Per the germline V gene, CDR1 is SGHTA and CDR2 is FQGNSA. There are 17 residues in the CDR3. The CDR3 nucleotides are TGTGCCAGCAGCCCCAGGACAGGCGGGGTTCCTCTAGAGGCCCAGTACTTC. Amino acid sequence: CASSPRTGGVPLEAQYF.

The chain links TRBV7-9 to TRBJ2-2, with D perhaps TRBD2 (6 bases). V was shortened by 5 bases and J by 4 bases, with 11 bases between the two germline ends. The CDR3 has 14 amino acids. Germline V CDR1 and CDR2: SEHNR, FQNEAQ (reference sequence). The CDR3 nucleotides read TGTGCCAGCAGCAAGCCCGGGAGCACCGGGGAGCTGTTTTTT. Translated, it gives CASSKPGSTGELFF.

This rearrangement joins TRBV29-1 to TRBJ1-1, with D possibly TRBD1 on 5 matching bases. The CDR3 spans 14 residues. Trimming took 3 bases from V and 5 from J, leaving 16 bases between them. The germline CDR1 and CDR2 sequences are SQVTM and ANQGSEA. The DNA for the CDR3 is TGCAGCGTTGATCCTTCCTGGGGCGGAACTGAAGCTTTCTTT. The encoded protein is CSVDPSWGGTEAFF.

This clone was counted a few times. The chain couples TRBV27 to TRBJ2-1; 12 nucleotides line up with TRBD2. Germline loops: CDR1 MNHEY, CDR2 SMNVEV (reference sequence). CDR3 size: 15 residues. The J segment lost 6 bases and the V segment lost 4 bases, leaving 4 bases of the junction unmatched. The CDR3 loop reads CASSYLAGGGNEQFF. The CDR3, as DNA: TGTGCCAGCAGTTACCTAGCGGGAGGGGGCAATGAGCAGTTCTTC.

This clone was counted a few times. The J gene is TRBJ2-5, the V gene TRBV6-6; the match to TRBD1 covers 8 bases. The J segment lost 4 bases and the V segment lost 6 bases, leaving 10 bases of the junction unmatched. The germline gives CDR1 MNHNY, CDR2 SVGAGI (reference sequence). The CDR3 covers 15 residues. The CDR3 sequence is CASRDRVSAGETQYF. As DNA, the CDR3 is TGTGCCAGCAGGGACAGGGTTTCGGCAGGAGAGACCCAGTACTTC.

To note about this clone: The CDR3 does not close with the conserved phenylalanine or tryptophan, likely indicating a read error. This chain links TRBV28 with TRBJ1-6; 9 nucleotides align to TRBD1. This CDR3 comprises 17 residues. Germline loops: CDR1 MDHEN, CDR2 SYDVKM. The V segment lost 4 bases and the J segment 7 bases; nucleotides outside the gene matches: 11. CDR3 region: CASSWPGQGVGNSPLHV. The DNA of the CDR3 is TGTGCCAGCAGTTGGCCGGGACAGGGAGTAGGGAATTCACCCCTCCACGTT.

This clone showed up just once. The rearrangement links TRBV19 to TRBJ1-2; 7 positions agree with TRBD1. This CDR3 is 15 amino acids long. Germline V CDR1 and CDR2: LNHDA, SQIVND (reference sequence). V gave up 6 bases and J gave up 0 bases; unmatched junction bases: 7. CDR3 in amino acids: CASSTGGTANYGYTF. CDR3 in DNA: TGTGCCAGTAGCACCGGCGGGACAGCTAACTATGGCTACACCTTC.

V is TRBV30 and J is TRBJ1-2; D is possibly TRBD1 (5 bases). Trimming pared 0 bases from V and 7 bases from J, leaving 18 bases between. The CDR3 is made up of 15 amino acids. CDR1 is GTSNPN, CDR2 SVGIG, per germline (reference sequence). Written as DNA, the CDR3 is TGTGCCTGGAGTGTAATCGGGTTCTCAGGGTTTGGCTACACCTTC. Its translation: CAWSVIGFSGFGYTF.

The gene calls are TRBV28 and TRBJ2-3, with 10 bases identical to TRBD2. CDR1 is MDHEN and CDR2 is SYDVKM in the germline V gene. The V gene end was trimmed by 3 bases and the J gene end by 2 bases; junction bases not matched to a gene: 11. This CDR3 contains 18 residues. DNA for the CDR3: TGTGCCAGCAGTTTGGTACTAGCGGGATGGGGGGACACAGATACGCAGTATTTT. This gives the protein CASSLVLAGWGDTDTQYF.

The chain carries TRBV29-1 and TRBJ2-7; possible D gene TRBD1, 6 bases. Germline CDR1 reads SQVTM; CDR2 reads ANQGSEA. CDR3 length: 11 amino acids. The V end lost 0 bases, the J end lost 6 bases, and 6 bases lay between the germline ends. DNA for the CDR3: TGCAGCGTTGAAGAGGGGGCCGAGCAGTACTTC. Its protein product is CSVEEGAEQYF.

This clone showed up just once. The gene calls are TRBV28 and TRBJ2-5; TRBD1 agrees at 8 bases. V was clipped by 5 bases and J by 3 bases; unmatched bases: 17. The CDR3 consists of 18 residues. CDR1 and CDR2 (germline): MDHEN, SYDVKM. The CDR3 DNA is TGTGCCAGCAGTCCCTACGCAGGGGGCGCAGAGGGTAAAGAGACCCAGTACTTC. Its protein product is CASSPYAGGAEGKETQYF.

The J gene is TRBJ2-5, the V gene TRBV10-3; a possible D gene is TRBD1 (6 bases). The V gene lost 7 bases and the J gene lost 1 base, with 10 bases spanning the gap. CDR1 ENHRY and CDR2 SYGVKD come from the germline V gene. CDR3 length: 13 residues. CDR3 in DNA: TGTGCCATCATGGGACACTCCCAAGAGACCCAGTACTTC. As protein: CAIMGHSQETQYF.

Concerning this clone itself: Mismatch with germline at one junction end may stem from a read error. The chain combines TRBV7-9 with TRBJ2-6; 9 bases are a match to TRBD1. This CDR3 contains 16 residues. CDR1 is SEHNR, CDR2 FQNEAQ, per germline (reference sequence). The DNA for the CDR3 is TGTTCCAGCGACAGGGGGGTCCCCTCTGGGGCCAACGTCCTGACTTTC. It encodes CSSDRGVPSGANVLTF.

J is TRBJ1-1 and V is TRBV5-5; D is undetermined. V was pared by 1 base and J by 0 bases, with 16 bases between. The CDR3 covers 17 residues. Germline V gene data show CDR1 as SGHKS and CDR2 as YYEKEE (reference sequence). In DNA form, the CDR3 reads TGTGCCAGCAGCTTGTTTCCCTCCACTGCCATGAACACTGAAGCTTTCTTT. It encodes CASSLFPSTAMNTEAFF. The variable domain in full, completed from reference TRBV5-5 and TRBJ1-1, reads DAGVTQSPTHLIKTRGQQVTLRCSPISGHKSVSWYQQVLGQGPQFIFQYYEKEERGRGNFPDRFSARQFPNYSSELNVNALLLGDSALYLCASSLFPSTAMNTEAFFGQGTRLTVV.

This chain joins TRBV7-9 and TRBJ2-2; D is perhaps TRBD1 (6 bases). CDR1 SEHNR and CDR2 FQNEAQ come from the germline V gene (reference sequence). This CDR3 is built from 14 residues. V lost 2 bases, J lost 6 bases, and 10 bases lay in between. The CDR3 DNA sequence: TGTGCCAGCAGCTTAATTCCAGGGGCCGGGGAGCTGTTTTTT. Translated: CASSLIPGAGELFF. Combining the CDR3 with reference TRBV7-9 and TRBJ2-2 gives the whole variable domain DTGVSQNPRHKITKRGQNVTFRCDPISEHNRLYWYRQTLGQGPEFLTYFQNEAQLEKSRLLSDRFSAERPKGSFSTLEIQRTEQGDSAMYLCASSLIPGAGELFFGEGSRLTVL.

The chain's CDR3 is CASSLLGPGQPQHF. Here the CDR3 DNA reads TGTGCCAGCAGTTTGTTAGGGCCGGGGCAGCCCCAGCATTTT. J is TRBJ1-5 and V is TRBV27; no clear D. The CDR3 is 14 residues long. The V gene lost 3 bases and the J gene lost 7 bases, with 13 bases spanning the gap. From germline, CDR1 is MNHEY and CDR2 SMNVEV (reference sequence).

CDR3 bases: TGTGCCAGCTCACCGCAGGGACAGGGGTATGGCTACACCTTC. Protein: CASSPQGQGYGYTF. The chain combines TRBV18 with TRBJ1-2, with TRBD1 identical over 10 bases. CDR1 and CDR2 from the germline V gene are KGHSH and LQKENI. The CDR3 covers 14 residues. J gave up 5 bases and V 3 bases, and 3 bases lay outside the gene matches.

This chain joins TRBV19 and TRBJ2-7; 7 nucleotides align to TRBD1. V was clipped by 4 bases and J by 3 bases; unmatched bases: 6. The CDR3 contains 14 residues. The germline gives CDR1 LNHDA, CDR2 SQIVND (reference sequence). CDR3 in amino acids: CASSTGQAIYEQYF. The CDR3 DNA reads as TGTGCCAGTAGTACCGGACAGGCGATCTACGAGCAGTACTTC.

The chain uses TRBV27 and TRBJ2-7, with D possibly matching TRBD1 (5 bases). V was clipped by 2 bases and J by 2 bases, with 22 bases between them. This CDR3 is 18 amino acids long. Germline V gene data show CDR1 as MNHEY and CDR2 as SMNVEV (reference sequence). In DNA, the CDR3 is TGTGCCAGCAGTTTAGGGGCCAGGCCCTTATCATGGGCCTACGAGCAGTACTTC. Encoded protein: CASSLGARPLSWAYEQYF.

The rearrangement links TRBV10-1 to TRBJ1-1; D is unclear. Between the trimmed V and J ends, which lost 5 bases and 3 bases, there was a span of 13 bases. The CDR3 consists of 14 residues. Germline V gene data show CDR1 as WNHNN and CDR2 as SYGVQD (reference sequence). CDR3 residues: CASSREVFDTEAFF. The CDR3 DNA follows: TGCGCCAGCAGTCGAGAGGTATTTGACACTGAAGCTTTCTTT.

The chain is built from TRBV4-1 and TRBJ2-5, with 8 positions matching TRBD1. The closer fit of TRBJ2-7 to the DNA end suggests the J call may be wrong. CDR3 length equals 15 residues. The germline V gene has CDR1 MGHRA and CDR2 YSYEKL. The chain's CDR3 is CASSHRTGGSYEQYF. The CDR3 DNA reads as TGCGCCAGCAGCCACAGAACAGGGGGGTCCTACGAGCAGTACTTC.

The chain carries TRBV10-3 and TRBJ1-2, with D possibly TRBD1 on 5 matching bases. The CDR3 length is 14 residues. V was pared by 3 bases and J by 4 bases, with 12 bases between. Germline V lookup: CDR1 ENHRY, CDR2 SYGVKD. The CDR3 DNA sequence: TGTGCCATCAGTGAAATGCAGGGAGGCTATGGCTACACCTTC. The encoded protein is CAISEMQGGYGYTF.